These T cell receptor beta chains were read from a single sample in a study of shared clonotypes between healthy human individuals. Profiled with immunoSEQ multiplex PCR; TCRdb holds only in-frame clones, not every one. Of around 530,000 clones listed, roughly four fifths are singletons. What was sequenced was PBMCs. These TCRs come from a woman aged 40 to 49 in good health. Some clones in this sample may be carry-over from other donors' samples. The CDR3 runs from the conserved cysteine through the conserved F or W. The D gene is left open where the match is weak. Not every row has a clone size; where given, it reads once, few, many or a size class.

J gene,D gene,V gene,clone size,CDR3 protein,CDR3 DNA
TRBJ1-4,NA,TRBV28,NA,CASSLGGGGRGEKLFF,TGTGCCAGCAGTTTAGGGGGCGGAGGGCGCGGGGAAAAACTGTTTTTT
TRBJ2-1,TRBD2,TRBV9,NA,CASSEGTSVVQEQFF,TGTGCCAGCAGCGAAGGGACTAGCGTTGTCCAAGAGCAGTTCTTC
TRBJ2-3,NA,TRBV15,NA,CATSEGLADTQYF,TGTGCCACCAGCGAAGGACTTGCAGATACGCAGTATTTT
TRBJ1-1,NA,TRBV11-2,few,CARSRTVNTEAFF,TGTGCCAGAAGCCGGACTGTGAACACTGAAGCTTTCTTT
TRBJ2-5,NA,TRBV27,once,CASSLRRQETQYF,TGTGCCAGCAGTTTACGGCGACAAGAGACCCAGTACTTC
TRBJ1-3,NA,TRBV5-1,few,CASSLYGGRSGNTIYF,TGCGCCAGCAGCTTGTATGGGGGACGCTCTGGAAACACCATATATTTT
TRBJ2-3,NA,TRBV30,NA,CAWVARGLTDTQYF,TGTGCCTGGGTGGCCAGGGGCCTCACAGATACGCAGTATTTT
TRBJ1-4,NA,TRBV30,few,CAWSGPGFGEKLFF,TGTGCCTGGAGTGGGCCGGGTTTCGGAGAAAAACTGTTTTTT
TRBJ2-1,NA,TRBV30,NA,CAWSGTYNEQFF,TGTGCCTGGAGTGGGACCTACAATGAGCAGTTCTTC
TRBJ1-5,NA,TRBV4-1,once,CASSQGGVEQPQHF,TGCGCCAGCAGCCAAGGAGGGGTGGAGCAGCCCCAGCATTTT
TRBJ2-7,NA,TRBV5-1,NA,CASSLATSSYEQYF,TGCGCCAGCAGCTTGGCCACTAGTTCCTACGAGCAGTACTTC
TRBJ2-5,NA,TRBV29-1,few,CSGWGGGGETQYF,TGCAGCGGGTGGGGAGGGGGCGGAGAGACCCAGTACTTC
TRBJ2-7,NA,TRBV27,NA,CASSLAQSYEQYF,TGTGCCAGCAGTTTAGCACAGTCCTACGAGCAGTACTTC
TRBJ1-5,NA,TRBV5-3,NA,CARSPRVYNQPQHF,TGTGCCAGAAGCCCCAGGGTCTACAATCAGCCCCAGCATTTT
TRBJ1-3,NA,TRBV7-2,NA,CASSRSWFQGNTIYF,TGTGCCAGCAGCCGATCATGGTTCCAAGGAAACACCATATATTTT
TRBJ1-5,TRBD1,TRBV7-8,NA,CASSTQGTGQTYSNQPQHF,TGTGCCAGCAGCACCCAGGGGACAGGCCAAACTTATAGCAATCAGCCCCAGCATTTT
TRBJ2-1,TRBD2,TRBV9,once,CASSVEPGLAGPREQFF,TGTGCCAGCAGCGTAGAGCCGGGACTAGCGGGCCCTAGGGAGCAGTTCTTC
TRBJ2-3,TRBD2,TRBV11-2,NA,CASSLWREGRLLATQYF,TGTGCCAGCAGCTTATGGAGGGAGGGCCGTTTACTCGCTACGCAGTATTTT
TRBJ2-7,TRBD1,TRBV4-1,NA,CASSLRQGQYEQYF,TGCGCCAGCAGCTTGCGACAGGGACAATACGAGCAGTACTTC
TRBJ1-2,NA,TRBV28,NA,CASSSLTGVTYGYTF,TGTGCCAGCAGCTCCCTGACGGGGGTCACCTATGGCTACACCTTC
TRBJ2-2,TRBD2,TRBV29-1,NA,CSVETGLAGGNTGELFF,TGCAGCGTTGAAACCGGACTAGCGGGAGGAAACACCGGGGAGCTGTTTTTT
TRBJ1-2,NA,TRBV6-5,NA,CASSPPHTF,TGTGCCAGCTCGCCGCCCCACACCTTC
TRBJ2-2,NA,TRBV11-3,NA,CASGRVHTGELFF,TGTGCCAGCGGCAGGGTTCACACCGGGGAGCTGTTTTTT
TRBJ1-1,TRBD1,TRBV19,once,CASSTVQGIRAFF,TGTGCCAGTAGTACCGTACAGGGGATTCGAGCTTTCTTT
TRBJ2-3,NA,TRBV5-1,NA,CASRHRASTDTQYF,TGCGCCAGCAGACACAGGGCAAGCACAGATACGCAGTATTTT
TRBJ1-2,TRBD1,TRBV19,NA,CASSRSMWTGPSYGYTF,TGTGCCAGTAGTAGGTCAATGTGGACAGGGCCTTCCTATGGCTACACCTTC
TRBJ1-2,NA,TRBV18,NA,CASSGTTGIYGYTF,TGTGCCAGCTCTGGAACTACAGGGATCTATGGCTACACCTTC
TRBJ1-1,NA,TRBV6-5,NA,CASLGDGNTEAFF,TGTGCCAGCCTCGGGGACGGGAACACTGAAGCTTTCTTT
TRBJ2-3,NA,TRBV6-5,NA,CASSYSGATDTQYF,TGTGCCAGCAGTTACTCTGGGGCCACAGATACGCAGTATTTT
TRBJ2-3,TRBD2,TRBV7-2,few,CASSPMAGGGDTQYF,TGTGCCAGCAGCCCCATGGCGGGAGGGGGAGATACGCAGTATTTT
TRBJ2-3,NA,TRBV1,NA,CTSSQTPGLSLPGADTQYF,TGCACCAGCAGCCAAACCCCGGGACTAAGCCTTCCGGGGGCAGATACGCAGTATTTT
TRBJ2-1,TRBD2,TRBV4-1,NA,CASRSFGLADNEQFF,TGCGCCAGCAGGTCCTTCGGACTAGCAGACAATGAGCAGTTCTTC
TRBJ1-1,NA,TRBV6-5,once,CASSYGTWGETEAFF,TGTGCCAGCAGTTACGGAACCTGGGGAGAAACTGAAGCTTTCTTT
TRBJ1-1,TRBD1,TRBV29-1,NA,CSVEPGGTEAFF,TGCAGCGTGGAGCCAGGGGGAACTGAAGCTTTCTTT
TRBJ2-3,NA,TRBV21-1,NA,CASSKLSNTQYF,TGTGCCAGCAGCAAACTCAGTAATACGCAGTATTTT
TRBJ1-2,TRBD1,TRBV29-1,NA,CSAEGTGGEGYTF,TGCAGCGCCGAGGGGACAGGGGGCGAGGGCTACACCTTC